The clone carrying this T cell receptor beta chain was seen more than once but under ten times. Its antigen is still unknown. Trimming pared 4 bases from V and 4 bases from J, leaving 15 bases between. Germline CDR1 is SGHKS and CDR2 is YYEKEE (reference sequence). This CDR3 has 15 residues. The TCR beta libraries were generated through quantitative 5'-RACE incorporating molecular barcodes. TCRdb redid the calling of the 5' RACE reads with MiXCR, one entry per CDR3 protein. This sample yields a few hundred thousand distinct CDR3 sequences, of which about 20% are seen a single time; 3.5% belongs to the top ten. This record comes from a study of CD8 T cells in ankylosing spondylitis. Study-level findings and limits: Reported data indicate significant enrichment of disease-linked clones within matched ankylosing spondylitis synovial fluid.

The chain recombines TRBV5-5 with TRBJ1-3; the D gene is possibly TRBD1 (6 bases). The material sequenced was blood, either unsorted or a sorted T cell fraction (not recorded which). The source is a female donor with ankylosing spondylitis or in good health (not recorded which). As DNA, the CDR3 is TGTGCCAGCAGCGGCCACAGGGTAGCCGGAAACACCATATATTTT. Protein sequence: CASSGHRVAGNTIYF.